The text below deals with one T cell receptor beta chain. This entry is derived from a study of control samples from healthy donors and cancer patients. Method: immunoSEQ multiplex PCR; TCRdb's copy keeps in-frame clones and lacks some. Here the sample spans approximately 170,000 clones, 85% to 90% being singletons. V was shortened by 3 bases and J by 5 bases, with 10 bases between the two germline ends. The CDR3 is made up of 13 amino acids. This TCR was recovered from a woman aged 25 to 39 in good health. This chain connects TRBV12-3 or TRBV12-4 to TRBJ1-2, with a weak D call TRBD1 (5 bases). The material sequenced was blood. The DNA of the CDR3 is TGTGCCAGCAGTTTGGGGCCGGTTTATGGCTACACCTTC. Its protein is CASSLGPVYGYTF.